This is a list of T cell receptor beta chains from one sample in a study of T cell responses to AZD1222 COVID-19 vaccine. The method was immunoSEQ multiplex PCR; TCRdb's version includes in-frame clones alone and lacks a portion of them. The table has some 120,000 clones, around 87% seen once. Here the sequenced sample was peripheral blood, taken on day 0 of AZD1222 vaccination. All receptors derive from an adult in good health. Each CDR3 is given without its conserved first and last residue.

J gene | V gene | CDR3 protein
TRBJ2-3 | TRBV15 | ATSRGRETTDTQY
TRBJ1-1 | TRBV11-1 | ASSQGGEAF
TRBJ2-3 | TRBV5-6 | ASSSGTGVDTQY
TRBJ1-6 | TRBV2 | ASSEGYNSPLH
TRBJ1-1 | TRBV27 | ASRPVGTGLMNTEAF
TRBJ1-5 | TRBV19 | ASSISLGRGGGNQPQH
TRBJ1-6 | TRBV7-2 | ASSLERGGNSPLH
TRBJ1-1 | TRBV6-5 | ASSPPGRAEAF
TRBJ2-7 | TRBV6-2/TRBV6-3 | ASSRTSGTRYEQY
TRBJ2-5 | TRBV9 | ASSADNQETQY
TRBJ1-6 | TRBV28 | ASERTASSYNSPLH
TRBJ2-3 | TRBV9 | ASSVAASGGATDTQY
TRBJ2-3 | TRBV11-2 | ASSQGLASDTQY
TRBJ1-1 | TRBV7-3 | ASSNPTMNTEAF
TRBJ2-7 | TRBV5-4 | APPPTQGTYEQY
TRBJ2-2 | TRBV19 | ASTATVTTGELF
TRBJ1-2 | TRBV6-5 | ASRRTGSYGYT
TRBJ2-7 | TRBV9 | ASSVAPGTAYEQY
TRBJ2-3 | TRBV3-1/TRBV3-2 | ASSQRTVGEDTQY
TRBJ1-5 | TRBV30 | AWSVAGDYSNQPQH
TRBJ1-2 | TRBV24-1 | ATSESFLGQDGYT
TRBJ2-7 | TRBV5-1 | ASSLGTSGGAPYEQY
TRBJ2-2 | TRBV27 | ASSTRLAGTTGELF
TRBJ2-3 | TRBV9 | ASSPLRADTQY
TRBJ1-5 | TRBV28 | ASSLNQPQH
TRBJ1-6 | TRBV7-8 | ASSEARWAPDSPLH